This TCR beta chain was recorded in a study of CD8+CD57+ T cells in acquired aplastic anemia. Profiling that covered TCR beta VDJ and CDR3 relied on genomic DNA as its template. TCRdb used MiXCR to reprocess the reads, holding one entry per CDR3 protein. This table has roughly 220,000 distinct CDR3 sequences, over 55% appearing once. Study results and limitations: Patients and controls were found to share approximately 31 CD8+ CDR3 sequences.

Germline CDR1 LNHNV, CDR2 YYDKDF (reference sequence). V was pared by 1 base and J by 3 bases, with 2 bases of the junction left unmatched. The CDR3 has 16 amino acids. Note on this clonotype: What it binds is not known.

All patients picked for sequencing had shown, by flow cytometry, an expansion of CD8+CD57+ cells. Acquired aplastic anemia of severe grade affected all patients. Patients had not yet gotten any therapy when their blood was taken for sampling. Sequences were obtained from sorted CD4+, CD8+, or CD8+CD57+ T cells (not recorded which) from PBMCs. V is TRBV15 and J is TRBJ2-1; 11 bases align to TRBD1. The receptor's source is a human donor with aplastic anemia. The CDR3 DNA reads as TGTGCCACCAGCAGAGCGGGGACAGGGGGCTACAATGAGCAGTTCTTC. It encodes CATSRAGTGGYNEQFF.